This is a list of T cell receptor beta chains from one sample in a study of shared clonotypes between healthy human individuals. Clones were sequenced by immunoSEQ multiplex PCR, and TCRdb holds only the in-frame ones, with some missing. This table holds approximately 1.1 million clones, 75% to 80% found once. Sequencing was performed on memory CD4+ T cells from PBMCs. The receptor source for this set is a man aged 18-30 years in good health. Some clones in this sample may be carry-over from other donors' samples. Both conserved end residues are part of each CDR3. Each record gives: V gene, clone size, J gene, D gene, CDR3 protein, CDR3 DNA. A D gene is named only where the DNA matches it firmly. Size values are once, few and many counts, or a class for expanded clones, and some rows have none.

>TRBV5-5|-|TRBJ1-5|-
CASSLDLSQPQHF
TGTGCCAGCAGCTTGGATCTTTCCCAGCCCCAGCATTTT
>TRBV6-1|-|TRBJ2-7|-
CASGLLTYEQYF
TGTGCCAGTGGACTGCTAACCTACGAGCAGTACTTC
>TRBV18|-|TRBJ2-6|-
CASSPTGVSGANVLTF
TGTGCCAGCTCCCCGACAGGAGTCTCTGGGGCCAACGTCCTGACTTTC
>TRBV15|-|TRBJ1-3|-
CATSRDLRGSRGGNTIYF
TGTGCCACCAGCAGAGATCTCCGAGGGAGCAGGGGAGGAAACACCATATATTTT
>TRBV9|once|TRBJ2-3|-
CASSGETGSTDTQYF
TGTGCCAGCAGCGGTGAGACAGGTAGCACAGATACGCAGTATTTT
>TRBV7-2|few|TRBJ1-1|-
CASSLAVTKSAEAFF
TGTGCCAGCAGCTTAGCGGTCACGAAGAGCGCTGAAGCTTTCTTT
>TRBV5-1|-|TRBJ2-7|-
CASSLGWEAPIEQYF
TGCGCCAGCAGCTTGGGCTGGGAGGCGCCCATCGAGCAGTACTTC
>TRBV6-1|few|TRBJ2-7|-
CASSIMGGSSYEQYF
TGTGCCAGCAGTATAATGGGGGGAAGCTCCTACGAGCAGTACTTC
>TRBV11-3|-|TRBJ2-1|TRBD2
CASSGLAGGDEQFF
TGTGCCAGCAGCGGATTAGCGGGGGGGGATGAGCAGTTCTTC
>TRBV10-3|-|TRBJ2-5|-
CAISASGLGIQYF
TGTGCCATCAGTGCCTCAGGGTTAGGGATCCAGTACTTC
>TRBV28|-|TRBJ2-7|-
CASSSVLEARREQYF
TGTGCCAGCAGTTCGGTCCTAGAGGCTAGGCGCGAGCAGTACTTC